The TCR beta chain under discussion was sequenced for a study of cytomegalovirus exposure and HLA in healthy donors listed by TCRdb under 2017. Describing the broader study: An earlier analysis of roughly 610 of the donors reported over 250 Gb of sequence data and 100 million to 120 million unique TCR beta sequences obtained from around 190 million T cells. An early release covering around 630 HLA-typed donors comprised approximately 300 gigabases of sequencing data and some 79 million unique TCR sequences. Among the approximately 400 genotyped donors, around 81% belonged to the genetic ancestry cluster associated with self-reported Caucasian donors. The study was designed to test whether signatures of past pathogen exposure could be identified by cataloging public T cell receptors. Using immunosequencing, the study profiled T cell repertoires from 500 to 800 subjects and related those repertoires to cytomegalovirus serostatus. A separate validation cohort of some 130 different subjects was used in addition to the approximately 700-subject first cohort. To predict cytomegalovirus infection status, the study combined high-throughput TCR immunosequencing, statistical association of individual TCRs with disease status, and machine learning. In a later analysis, previously published TCR beta repertoires from several hundred donors were re-analyzed and high-resolution HLA genotyping was added so that TCR occurrence patterns could be studied. The later analysis used no new phenotypic data to find candidate immune exposures, relying instead on TCR beta sequences and their occurrence across donors. In an earlier analysis of over 550 of the donors, high-throughput TCR beta sequencing was used to judge whether each TCR beta V gene segment behaved as functional or pseudogenic. Donor age, sex, ethnicity and CMV serostatus were compiled together with the repertoire data. A later genetic analysis took genome-wide SNP genotypes for about 55% of the roughly 700 donors and used that subset as a discovery cohort. All discovery cohort repertoires had been generated on a single sequencing platform. HLA typing covered class I and class II loci at four-digit resolution. The number of typed donors differed by locus: about 620-640 for A, B, C, DRB1 and DQB1; 522 for DQA1; 606 for DPA1; and 400 to 480 for DPB1. A handful of DR-DQ haplotypes were handled as single units for association and clustering because linkage in the cohort was strong. On average, about 240,000 unique TCR beta nucleotide sequences were sequenced per donor among several hundred genotyped donors of the cohort, with roughly 20% of those sequences being non-productive.

According to the germline V gene, CDR1 reads MGHRA and CDR2 reads YSYEKL. V is reduced by 3 bases and J by 11 bases, leaving a spacing of 16 bases between them. The CDR3 covers 13 residues, taking in both the cysteine and the phenylalanine. Just CDR3 DNA is preserved here, 39 bases in frame from base 1. Overall results and qualifications from the work: The authors suggested that the approach could potentially be extended to other disease states and immunological phenotypes. Most TCR sequences were observed very rarely across donors, whereas some public TCRs were present in many individuals. A later analysis found that most CMV-associated TCR beta chains appeared HLA-restricted, with HLA associations seemingly driven largely by CMV exposure. In vitro tests confirmed that three of the cytomegalovirus-associated TCR beta chains recognize cytomegalovirus antigens. In a later analysis, HLA-associated TCR beta chains showed more clonal expansion and lower generation probabilities than non-associated chains that were equally common. When HLA alleles, especially DR and DQ, strongly co-occurred, TCR associations were difficult to assign to individual alleles. The classifier was reported to diagnose cytomegalovirus status with high specificity and sensitivity in both the original cohort and the validation cohort. Because counts were too low, around 18 rarely observed V segments, including chromosome 9 orphons, were left out of the earlier analysis of about 500 of the donors. At a false discovery rate of 0.05, a later analysis linked roughly 17,000 TCR beta sequences to specific HLA alleles. A later analysis reported that several top co-occurrence clusters appeared linked to parvovirus B19, influenza, CMV and Epstein-Barr virus. A later genetic analysis associated a missense DCLRE1C variant with V-gene and J-gene trimming of TCR beta chains, and an independent cohort replicated the association. For the cohort, immune exposure information was limited to CMV serostatus. In an earlier analysis of fewer than 700 of the donors, most TCR beta V segments appeared in productive rearrangements about 87% or about 30% of the time, broadly matching IMGT annotations. A further reported finding was that TCR beta sequences accurately predicted the HLA-A and HLA-B alleles for most subjects in the first cohort. In a later analysis, TCR association rates were found to vary across HLA loci, with the most associated TCRs seen for DRB1 alleles and the fewest for HLA-C alleles. Because some donors lacked HLA typing at each locus, the association tests relied only on the typed subset. Correlated functional status among segregating V segments might be attributable to linkage disequilibrium, but an unknown experimental factor could not be ruled out. In the study, 164 TCR beta chains were listed as associated with cytomegalovirus. A group of highly shared sequence variants was considered likely to be a technical artifact of the sequencing pipeline. A later genetic analysis reported fewer N-insertions in productive TCRs among donors in an Asian-associated ancestry cluster than the approximately 700-donor mean. Because the 87-base-pair reads could not distinguish some IMGT-functional V segments, including TRBV6-2 and TRBV6-3, those segments were excluded. The presence/absence analyses assumed that sequencing depth was roughly uniform across donors, and that assumption may not be true. Only TCR beta chains were sequenced in this cohort, and the absence of alpha or paired-chain data limited detectable features.

Libraries were constructed by the immunoSEQ multiplex PCR assay. The multiplex PCR relied on a mix of 60 forward primers for TCR Vbeta segments and 13 reverse primers for TCR Jbeta segments. A multiplex PCR assay on genomic DNA amplified the CDR3 region of rearranged TCR beta genes. The amplified TCR beta libraries were sequenced on the Illumina HiSeq System as 87-base-pair reads. The authors processed their data as follows. Across the 640 or so repertoires, a later analysis counted some 80 million unique TCR beta chains, around 10 million of which were shared by at least two donors. Raw reads were error-corrected and collapsed into unique sequences with a nearest-neighbor algorithm that merged closely related sequences to remove PCR and sequencing errors. CDR3 sequences were aligned to IMGT reference sequences to assign V, D and J gene segments. For a sequence to be retained, at least a six-nucleotide match to both a V gene segment and a J gene segment was required. A rearrangement was called productive if the CDR3 had no stop codons and remained in frame with V and J, and every other rearrangement was called non-productive. CDR3 was defined by IMGT convention, running from the second conserved V-encoded cysteine to the conserved J-encoded phenylalanine. The earlier analysis of about 640 of the donors excluded any sequence lacking an unambiguous match to a single V gene segment. An earlier analysis of around 600 of the donors classified V segments as functional when productive rearrangements were above 56.7% and as segregating when the standard deviation between donors was above 5%. To diagnose cytomegalovirus status from the catalog of TCR beta chain sequences, a statistical classification framework was built. In a later analysis, TCR nucleotide sequences were compared against IMGT/GENE-DB human TR gene sequences so that V and J genes could be assigned. The TCRdist pipeline was used in a later analysis to assign CDR3 sequences and most-parsimonious VDJ recombination scenarios. In a later analysis, each TCR beta chain was defined by its CDR3 amino acid sequence together with its V-gene family, and reads without a unique V-gene family were excluded. As a way to deal with suspected cross-contamination and a sequencing artifact, a later analysis dropped 450 to 700 nucleotide sequences that were highly shared and had low generation probability. For each public chain, a later analysis derived a clonal expansion index from normalized ranks of inferred template counts within each repertoire. A later analysis computed generation probabilities with a VDJ recombination model fitted to out-of-frame rearrangements, and checked the results against IGoR. Hypergeometric tests were used in a later analysis to score TCR-TCR, TCR-HLA and TCR-CMV co-occurrence, with a repertoire-size bias correction applied to the TCR pairs. A later analysis estimated false discovery rates by permuting HLA or CMV assignments 20 times. In a later analysis, co-occurring TCRs were grouped with DBSCAN, and TCRdist sequence similarity was added when clustering was performed within HLA-allele-positive subsets. For co-occurrence clustering, repertoires with fewer than 30,000 or more than 120,000 public chains were excluded, along with five or six repertoires with anomalous nucleotide sharing. As stored in TCRdb, this immuneACCESS dataset retains in-frame rearrangements with V and J assigned. A fraction of the clones does not appear; measured against another copy, unresolved V genes explain less than half of the discrepancy, and the remainder lacks a known reason. Clone size and the V and J calls come from that table; the DNA yielded D and trimming. The sample yields approximately 180,000 clones; 84% were counted once. The top ten hold 4.8% of the sample.

In total, over 600 healthy bone marrow donors made up the cohort. All cohort members were sampled while nominally healthy, although unrecorded immune exposures were likely present. The donor was CMV seropositive and was included in the group of approximately 310 seropositive cohort members. A peripheral blood sample was collected from each donor, and TCR beta sequencing was performed on peripheral blood mononuclear cells. Genomic DNA extraction from the blood cell samples was performed with the Qiagen DNeasy Blood Extraction Kit. Notes on this clone: Its binding antigen is unknown. No clone much larger than this one lies a single base away; base qualities are absent.

The receptor chain draws on TRBV4-1 and TRBJ1-1, with the D gene uncertain. Specimen: PBMCs. The source is a girl aged 10-17 years in good health and CMV-seropositive. The CDR3 in this case is CASSHQLGRVAFF. The nucleotides are TGCGCCAGCAGCCACCAACTCGGGAGGGTGGCTTTCTTT.